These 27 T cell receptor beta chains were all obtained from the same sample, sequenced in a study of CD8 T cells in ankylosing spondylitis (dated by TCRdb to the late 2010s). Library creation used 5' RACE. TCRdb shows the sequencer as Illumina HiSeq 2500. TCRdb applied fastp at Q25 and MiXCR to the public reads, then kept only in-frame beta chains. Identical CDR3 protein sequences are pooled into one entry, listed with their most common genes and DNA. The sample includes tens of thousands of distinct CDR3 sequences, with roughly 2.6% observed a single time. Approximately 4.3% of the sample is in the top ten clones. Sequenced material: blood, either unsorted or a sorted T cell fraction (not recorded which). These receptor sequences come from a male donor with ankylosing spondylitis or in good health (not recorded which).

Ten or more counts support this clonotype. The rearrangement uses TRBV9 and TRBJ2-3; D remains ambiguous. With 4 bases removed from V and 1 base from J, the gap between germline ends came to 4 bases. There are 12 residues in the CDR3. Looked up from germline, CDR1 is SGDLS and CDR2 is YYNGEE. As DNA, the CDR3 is TGTGCCAGCAGCCGGGGCACAGATACGCAGTATTTT. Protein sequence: CASSRGTDTQYF.

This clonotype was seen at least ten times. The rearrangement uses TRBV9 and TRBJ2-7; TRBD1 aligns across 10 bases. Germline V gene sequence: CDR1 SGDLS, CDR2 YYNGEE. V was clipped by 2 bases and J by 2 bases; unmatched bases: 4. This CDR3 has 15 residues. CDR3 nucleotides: TGTGCCAGCAGCGTCTCCGGGACAGGGGCCTACGAGCAGTACTTC. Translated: CASSVSGTGAYEQYF.

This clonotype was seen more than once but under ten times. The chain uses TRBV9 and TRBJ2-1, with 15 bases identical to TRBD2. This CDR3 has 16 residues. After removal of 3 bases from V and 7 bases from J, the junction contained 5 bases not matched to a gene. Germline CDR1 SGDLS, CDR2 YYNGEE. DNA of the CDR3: TGTGCCAGCAGCGCCGGACTAGCGGGAGGGTGGAATGAGCAGTTCTTC. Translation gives CASSAGLAGGWNEQFF.

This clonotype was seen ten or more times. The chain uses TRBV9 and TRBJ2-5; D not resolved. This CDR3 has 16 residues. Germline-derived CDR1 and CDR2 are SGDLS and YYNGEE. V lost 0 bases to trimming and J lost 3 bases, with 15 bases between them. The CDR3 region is CASSVGTSRPKETQYF. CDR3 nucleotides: TGTGCCAGCAGCGTAGGTACCTCGAGACCAAAAGAGACCCAGTACTTC.

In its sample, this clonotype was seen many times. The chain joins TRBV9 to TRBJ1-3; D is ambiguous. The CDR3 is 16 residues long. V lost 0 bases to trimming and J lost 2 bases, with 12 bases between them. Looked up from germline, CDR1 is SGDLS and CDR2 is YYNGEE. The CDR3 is CASSVGGHLPGNTIYF. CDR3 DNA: TGTGCCAGCAGCGTAGGAGGTCACCTCCCTGGAAACACCATATATTTT.

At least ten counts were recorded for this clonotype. The DNA for the CDR3 is TGTGCCAGCAGCGACGGGGGAATTGACACTGAAGCTTTCTTT. Its translation: CASSDGGIDTEAFF. V usage is TRBV9 and J usage is TRBJ1-1, with D perhaps matching TRBD1 (5 bases). The V end lost 3 bases, the J end lost 3 bases, and 12 bases lay between the germline ends. Germline V gene sequence: CDR1 SGDLS, CDR2 YYNGEE. The CDR3 length is 14 residues.

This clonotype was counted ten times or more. The CDR3 DNA reads TGTGCCAGCAGCGTAGCTCGACCGGACAGACTGTCCAATGAGCAGTTCTTC. It yields the protein CASSVARPDRLSNEQFF. The rearrangement uses TRBV9 and TRBJ2-1; D possibly corresponds to TRBD1 (6 bases). This CDR3 is 17 amino acids long. Deletions cut 0 bases from V and 6 bases from J, with 19 bases between. Looked up from germline, CDR1 is SGDLS and CDR2 is YYNGEE.

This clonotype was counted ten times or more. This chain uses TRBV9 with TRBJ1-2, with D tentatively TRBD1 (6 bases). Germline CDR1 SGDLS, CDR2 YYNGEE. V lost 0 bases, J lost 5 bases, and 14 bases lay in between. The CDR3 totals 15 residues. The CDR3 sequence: CASSVGGHTGYGYTF. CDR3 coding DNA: TGTGCCAGCAGCGTAGGGGGACACACTGGGTATGGCTACACCTTC.

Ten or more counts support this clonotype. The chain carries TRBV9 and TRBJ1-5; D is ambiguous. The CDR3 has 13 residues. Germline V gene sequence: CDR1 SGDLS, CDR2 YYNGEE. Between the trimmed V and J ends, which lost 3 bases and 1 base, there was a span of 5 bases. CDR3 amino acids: CASSGGSNQPQHF. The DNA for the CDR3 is TGTGCCAGCAGCGGTGGAAGCAATCAGCCCCAGCATTTT. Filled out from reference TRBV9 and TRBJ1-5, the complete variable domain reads DSGVTQTPKHLITATGQRVTLRCSPRSGDLSVYWYQQSLDQGLQFLIQYYNGEERAKGNILERFSAQQFPDLHSELNLSSLELGDSALYFCASSGGSNQPQHFGDGTRLSIL.

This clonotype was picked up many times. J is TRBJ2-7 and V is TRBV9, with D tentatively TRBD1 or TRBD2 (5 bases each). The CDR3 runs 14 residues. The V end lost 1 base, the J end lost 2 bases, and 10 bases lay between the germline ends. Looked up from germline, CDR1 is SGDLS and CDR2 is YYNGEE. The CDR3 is CASSVSSGPYEQYF. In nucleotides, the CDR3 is TGTGCCAGCAGCGTATCGTCGGGGCCCTACGAGCAGTACTTC.

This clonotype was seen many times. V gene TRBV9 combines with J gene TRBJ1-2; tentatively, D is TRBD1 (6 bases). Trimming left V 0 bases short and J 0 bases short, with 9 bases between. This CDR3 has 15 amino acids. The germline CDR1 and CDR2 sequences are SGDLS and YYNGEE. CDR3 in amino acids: CASSVARTANYGYTF. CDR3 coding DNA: TGTGCCAGCAGCGTAGCCCGGACAGCTAACTATGGCTACACCTTC.

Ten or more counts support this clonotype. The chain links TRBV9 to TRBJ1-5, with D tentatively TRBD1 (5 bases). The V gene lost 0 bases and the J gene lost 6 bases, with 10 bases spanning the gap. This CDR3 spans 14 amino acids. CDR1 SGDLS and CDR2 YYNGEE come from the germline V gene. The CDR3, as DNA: TGTGCCAGCAGCGTAGGACAGTCCCCTCAGCCCCAGCATTTT. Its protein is CASSVGQSPQPQHF.

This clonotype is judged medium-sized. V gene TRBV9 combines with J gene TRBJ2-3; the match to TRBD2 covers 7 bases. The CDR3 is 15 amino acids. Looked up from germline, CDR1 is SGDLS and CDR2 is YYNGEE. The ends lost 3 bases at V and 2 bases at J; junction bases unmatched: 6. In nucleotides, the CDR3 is TGTGCCAGCAGCGAGGTCGGGAGGAACACAGATACGCAGTATTTT. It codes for CASSEVGRNTDTQYF.

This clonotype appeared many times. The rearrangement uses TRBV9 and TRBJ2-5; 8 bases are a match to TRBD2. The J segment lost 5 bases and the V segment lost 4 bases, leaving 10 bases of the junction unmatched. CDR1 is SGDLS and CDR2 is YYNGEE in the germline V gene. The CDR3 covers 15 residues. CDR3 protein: CASSIERESWETQYF. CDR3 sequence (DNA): TGTGCCAGCAGCATAGAGCGGGAGAGTTGGGAGACCCAGTACTTC. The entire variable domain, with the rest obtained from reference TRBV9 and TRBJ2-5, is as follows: DSGVTQTPKHLITATGQRVTLRCSPRSGDLSVYWYQQSLDQGLQFLIQYYNGEERAKGNILERFSAQQFPDLHSELNLSSLELGDSALYFCASSIERESWETQYFGPGTRLLVL.

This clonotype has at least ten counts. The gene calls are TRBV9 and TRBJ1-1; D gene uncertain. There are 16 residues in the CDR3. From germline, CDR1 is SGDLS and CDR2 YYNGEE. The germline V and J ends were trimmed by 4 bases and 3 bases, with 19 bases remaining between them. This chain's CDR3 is CASSPRAGGGYTEAFF. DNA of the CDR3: TGTGCCAGCAGCCCCCGAGCGGGAGGAGGATACACTGAAGCTTTCTTT.

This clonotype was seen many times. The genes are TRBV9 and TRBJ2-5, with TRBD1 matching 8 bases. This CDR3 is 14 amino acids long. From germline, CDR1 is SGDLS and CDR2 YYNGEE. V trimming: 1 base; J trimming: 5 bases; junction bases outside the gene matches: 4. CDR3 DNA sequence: TGTGCCAGCAGCGTACGGACAGGGTGGGAGACCCAGTACTTC. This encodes CASSVRTGWETQYF.

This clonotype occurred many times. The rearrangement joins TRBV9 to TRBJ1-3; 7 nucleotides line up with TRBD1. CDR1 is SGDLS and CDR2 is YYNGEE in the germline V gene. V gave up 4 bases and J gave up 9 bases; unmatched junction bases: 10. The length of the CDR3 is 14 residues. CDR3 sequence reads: CASSPSTGLTTIYF. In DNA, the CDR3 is TGTGCCAGCAGCCCGTCGACAGGGTTAACCACCATATATTTT.

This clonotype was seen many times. In DNA, the CDR3 is TGTGCCAGCAGCCCCGCGGTGAGCGGGAGGGCCCCCTACGAGCAGTACTTC. It specifies CASSPAVSGRAPYEQYF. The genes are TRBV9 and TRBJ2-7; 10 bases align to TRBD2. CDR3 length: 17 amino acids. Trimming at V came to 4 bases and at J to 2 bases, leaving 12 bases not matched to a gene. CDR1 is SGDLS and CDR2 is YYNGEE in the germline V gene.

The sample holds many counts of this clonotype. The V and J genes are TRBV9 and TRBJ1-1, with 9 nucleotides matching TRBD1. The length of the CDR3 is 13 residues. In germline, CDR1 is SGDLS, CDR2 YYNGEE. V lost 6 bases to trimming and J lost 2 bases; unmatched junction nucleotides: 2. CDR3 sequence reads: CASMGQGNTEAFF. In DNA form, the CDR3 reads TGTGCCAGCATGGGACAGGGCAACACTGAAGCTTTCTTT. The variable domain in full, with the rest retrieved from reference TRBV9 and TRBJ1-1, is DSGVTQTPKHLITATGQRVTLRCSPRSGDLSVYWYQQSLDQGLQFLIQYYNGEERAKGNILERFSAQQFPDLHSELNLSSLELGDSALYFCASMGQGNTEAFFGQGTRLTVV.

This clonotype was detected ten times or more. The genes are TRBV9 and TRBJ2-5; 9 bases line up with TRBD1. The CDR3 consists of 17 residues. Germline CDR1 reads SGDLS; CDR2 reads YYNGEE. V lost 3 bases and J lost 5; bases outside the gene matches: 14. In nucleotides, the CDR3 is TGTGCCAGCAGCGGACAAACCGGGACAGGGCCTCGGGAGACCCAGTACTTC. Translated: CASSGQTGTGPRETQYF.

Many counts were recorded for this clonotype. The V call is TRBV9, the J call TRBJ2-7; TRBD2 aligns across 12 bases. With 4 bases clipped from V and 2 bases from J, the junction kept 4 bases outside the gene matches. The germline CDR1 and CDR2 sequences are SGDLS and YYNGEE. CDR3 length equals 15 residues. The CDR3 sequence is CASSPTSGSPYEQYF. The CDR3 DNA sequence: TGTGCCAGCAGCCCGACTAGCGGGAGTCCCTACGAGCAGTACTTC.

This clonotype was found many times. The CDR3 sequence: CASSGGTATDTQYF. CDR3 nucleotide sequence: TGTGCCAGCAGCGGGGGGACAGCCACAGATACGCAGTATTTT. This sequence joins TRBV9 and TRBJ2-3; 7 positions match TRBD1. J was trimmed by 2 bases and V by 3 bases; bases with no gene match: 3. This CDR3 is 14 amino acids long. The germline CDR1 and CDR2 sequences are SGDLS and YYNGEE.

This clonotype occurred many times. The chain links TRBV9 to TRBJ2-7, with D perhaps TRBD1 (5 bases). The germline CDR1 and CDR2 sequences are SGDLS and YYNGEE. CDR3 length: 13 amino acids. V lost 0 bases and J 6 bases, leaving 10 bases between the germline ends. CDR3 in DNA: TGTGCCAGCAGCGTAGCTAGGGGTTCCGAGCAGTACTTC. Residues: CASSVARGSEQYF.

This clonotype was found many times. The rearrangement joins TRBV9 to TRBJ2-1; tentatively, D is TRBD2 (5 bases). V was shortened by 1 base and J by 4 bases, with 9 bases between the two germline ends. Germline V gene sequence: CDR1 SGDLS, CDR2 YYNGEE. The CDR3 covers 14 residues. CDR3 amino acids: CASSVSREYNEQFF. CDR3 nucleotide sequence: TGTGCCAGCAGCGTAAGTCGGGAATACAATGAGCAGTTCTTC. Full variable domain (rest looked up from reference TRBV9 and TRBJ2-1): DSGVTQTPKHLITATGQRVTLRCSPRSGDLSVYWYQQSLDQGLQFLIQYYNGEERAKGNILERFSAQQFPDLHSELNLSSLELGDSALYFCASSVSREYNEQFFGPGTRLTVL.

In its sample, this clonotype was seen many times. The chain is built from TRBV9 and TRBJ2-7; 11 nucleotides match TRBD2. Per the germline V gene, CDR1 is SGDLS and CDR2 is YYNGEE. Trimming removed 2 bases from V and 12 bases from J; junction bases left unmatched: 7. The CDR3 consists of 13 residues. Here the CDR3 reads CASSVTSGSESYF. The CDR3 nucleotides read TGTGCCAGCAGCGTCACTAGCGGGAGTGAGTCGTACTTC.

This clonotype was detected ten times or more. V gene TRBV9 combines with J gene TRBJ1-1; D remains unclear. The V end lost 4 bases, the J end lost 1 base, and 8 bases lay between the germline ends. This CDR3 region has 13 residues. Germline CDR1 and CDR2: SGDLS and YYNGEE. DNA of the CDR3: TGTGCCAGCAGCAAGGACCGGAACACTGAAGCTTTCTTT. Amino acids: CASSKDRNTEAFF.

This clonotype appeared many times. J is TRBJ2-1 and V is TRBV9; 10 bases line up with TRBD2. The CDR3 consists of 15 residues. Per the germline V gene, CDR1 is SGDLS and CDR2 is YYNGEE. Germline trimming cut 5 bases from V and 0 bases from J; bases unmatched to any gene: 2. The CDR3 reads CASSLAGASYNEQFF. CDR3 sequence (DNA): TGTGCCAGCAGTCTAGCGGGAGCCTCCTACAATGAGCAGTTCTTC.